Detailed here is one T cell receptor (beta chain). Time point of the sample: pretreatment peripheral blood. These data belong to a study of PD-L1 blockade in urothelial cancer. Study-level information: Before enrollment, 0 to 3 chemotherapy regimens had been given to patients.

Each PCR received spiked synthetic TCR analog templates. Using immunoSEQ multiplex PCR, the repertoire was profiled, and TCRdb retains in-frame clones only, with some absent. The sample shows almost 50,000 clones, approximately 79% of them seen only once. Germline lookup yields CDR1 SGHVS and CDR2 FQNEAQ. The J segment lost 5 bases and the V segment lost 1 base, leaving 12 bases of the junction unmatched. The CDR3 consists of 18 residues. This sequence joins TRBV7-8 and TRBJ2-1; 9 bases fit TRBD1. Sequencing was performed on PBMCs, taken around atezolizumab (anti-PD-L1) treatment. This clonotype was sampled from a man in his 70s with urothelial cancer. The CDR3 spells CASSLVGVTGGVHNEQFF. CDR3 in DNA: TGTGCCAGCAGCTTAGTGGGAGTAACAGGGGGCGTCCACAATGAGCAGTTCTTC.